The 20 T cell receptor beta chains reported below all come from one sample, sequenced in a study of siplizumab effects on memory and regulatory T cells. The assay was immunoSEQ multiplex PCR, and TCRdb's table has in-frame clones only and misses some. The sample holds around 100,000 clones, around 94% seen once. The sequencing sample was made of non-Treg CD4+ T cells sorted from blood. These receptor sequences come from a human donor in good health.

V and J are TRBV10-3 and TRBJ1-1; no reliable D call. V lost 0 bases to trimming and J lost 2 bases, with 7 bases between them. The CDR3 totals 14 residues. Germline V gene data show CDR1 as ENHRY and CDR2 as SYGVKD. Here the CDR3 reads CAISESGFNTEAFF. Here the CDR3 DNA reads TGTGCCATCAGTGAGTCCGGGTTCAACACTGAAGCTTTCTTT.

The chain combines TRBV19 with TRBJ1-2; unclear D gene. This CDR3 is 15 amino acids long. V was cut by 3 bases and J by 3 bases, with 14 bases left in between. Germline V gene sequence: CDR1 LNHDA, CDR2 SQIVND (reference sequence). The CDR3 reads CASSISSIGDYGYTF. The CDR3 region has the DNA TGTGCCAGTAGTATTTCAAGTATCGGGGACTATGGCTACACCTTC.

The rearrangement uses TRBV5-6 and TRBJ2-7; tentative D call: TRBD1 (5 bases). V was trimmed by 4 bases and J by 4 bases, leaving 9 bases between them. Germline-derived CDR1 and CDR2 are SGHDT and YYEEEE. This CDR3 region has 12 residues. The CDR3, as DNA: TGTGCCAGCAGCCTACAGGTTTACGAGCAGTACTTC. This codes for CASSLQVYEQYF.

The chain joins TRBV6-1 to TRBJ2-5; D may be TRBD1 or TRBD2 (5 bases each). Trimming left V 7 bases short and J 3 bases short, with 15 bases between. Germline loops: CDR1 MNHNS, CDR2 SASEGT. The CDR3 is made up of 14 amino acids. The CDR3 here is CASTRGTTKETQYF. CDR3 coding DNA: TGTGCCAGCACCCGAGGGACGACTAAAGAGACCCAGTACTTC.

This clone showed up just a few times. The CDR3 region is CASGFGTGGSNEQFF. In DNA, the CDR3 is TGTGCTAGTGGTTTCGGGACAGGGGGGTCCAATGAGCAGTTCTTC. This chain links TRBV12-5 with TRBJ2-1, with TRBD1 matching 11 bases. After removal of 3 bases from V and 6 bases from J, the junction contained 4 bases not matched to a gene. This CDR3 has 15 residues. Germline V lookup: CDR1 LGHNT, CDR2 FRNRAP. The complete variable domain, with remaining parts taken from reference TRBV12-5 and TRBJ2-1, reads DARVTQTPRHKVTEMGQEVTMRCQPILGHNTVFWYRQTMMQGLELLAYFRNRAPLDDSGMPKDRFSAEMPDATLATLKIQPSEPRDSAVYFCASGFGTGGSNEQFFGPGTRLTVL.

The chain employs TRBV5-5 and TRBJ2-2, with D perhaps matching TRBD2 (6 bases). Germline V gene lookup returns CDR1 SGHKS and CDR2 YYEKEE (reference sequence). CDR3 length: 17 amino acids. V shed 3 bases and J shed 5 bases, with 20 bases lying between them. The CDR3 is CASSSRTTTASTGELFF. CDR3 nucleotide sequence: TGTGCCAGCAGCTCGCGGACTACAACCGCTTCTACCGGGGAGCTGTTTTTT.

The V gene is TRBV7-8, the J gene TRBJ2-2; perhaps TRBD2 as D (5 bases). V dropped 5 bases and J dropped 7 bases, with 14 bases sitting between them. Germline CDR1 reads SGHVS; CDR2 reads FQNEAQ. This CDR3 has 14 residues. The CDR3 bases are TGTGCCAGCAGCAAGCTTCGGGGAAACGGGGAGCTGTTTTTT. It translates to CASSKLRGNGELFF. Looking up the rest from reference TRBV7-8 and TRBJ2-2 gives the full variable domain: GAGVSQSPRYKVAKRGQDVALRCDPISGHVSLFWYQQALGQGPEFLTYFQNEAQLDKSGLPSDRFFAERPEGSVSTLKIQRTQQEDSAVYLCASSKLRGNGELFFGEGSRLTVL.

The chain recombines TRBV30 with TRBJ1-2, with 7 bases aligning to TRBD1. This CDR3 is 15 amino acids long. V lost 4 bases to trimming and J lost 2 bases; unmatched junction nucleotides: 10. Germline CDR1 GTSNPN, CDR2 SVGIG (reference sequence). In DNA form, the CDR3 reads TGTGCCTGGAAAGGGACAGAGAGTACAAACTATGGCTACACCTTC. Protein sequence: CAWKGTESTNYGYTF.

This chain links TRBV30 with TRBJ2-5; D possibly corresponds to TRBD1 (5 bases). The J call is uncertain, as TRBJ2-7 better fits the DNA end. CDR3 length equals 15 residues. Germline V gene lookup returns CDR1 GTSNPN and CDR2 SVGIG (reference sequence). The CDR3 sequence is CAWSVPGHLSYEQYF. The CDR3 coding sequence is TGTGCCTGGAGTGTACCCGGACACCTCTCCTACGAGCAGTACTTC.

This chain uses TRBV30 with TRBJ1-6; a possible D gene is TRBD1 (6 bases). This CDR3 spans 14 amino acids. V shed 1 base and J shed 8 bases, with 12 bases lying between them. Germline loops: CDR1 GTSNPN, CDR2 SVGIG (reference sequence). For the CDR3, the DNA is TGTGCCTGGAGTGGGGACATCCGAGATTCACCCCTCCACTTT. Translation gives CAWSGDIRDSPLHF.

This chain uses TRBV6-1 with TRBJ1-1, with 8 bases that match TRBD1. Germline CDR1 MNHNS, CDR2 SASEGT. The CDR3 length is 14 residues. V lost 2 bases, J lost 3 bases, and 2 bases stayed unmatched. The CDR3 DNA reads as TGTGCCAGCAGTGAACAGGACAGGGACACTGAAGCTTTCTTT. Amino acid sequence: CASSEQDRDTEAFF.

V and J are TRBV25-1 and TRBJ2-2; D gene ambiguous. In germline, CDR1 is MGHDK, CDR2 SYGVNS. Trimming removed 2 bases from V and 4 bases from J, with 11 bases in between. The CDR3 sequence is 15 residues long. The DNA of the CDR3 is TGTGCCAGCAGTGAAAGTCGGCAGTTCACCGGGGAGCTGTTTTTT. Its translation: CASSESRQFTGELFF.

The V and J genes are TRBV5-1 and TRBJ1-6; D not certain. Germline V gives CDR1 SGHRS, CDR2 YFSETQ. This CDR3 is built from 16 residues. V shed 0 bases and J shed 0 bases, with 7 bases lying between them. The CDR3 DNA reads as TGCGCCAGCAGCTTGGGGAGAAGCTCCTATAATTCACCCCTCCACTTT. Translation gives CASSLGRSSYNSPLHF.

The rearrangement links TRBV7-2 to TRBJ2-7; D unclear. CDR3 length: 12 residues. V was cut by 3 bases and J by 2 bases, with 5 bases left in between. Looked up from germline, CDR1 is SGHTA and CDR2 is FQGNSA. The CDR3 DNA follows: TGTGCCAGCAGCTTGGACGCCTACGAGCAGTACTTC. Translating it yields CASSLDAYEQYF.

This clone was detected a few times. The rearrangement links TRBV18 to TRBJ1-2; TRBD1 matches at 9 bases. The J segment lost 7 bases and the V segment lost 1 base, leaving 16 bases of the junction unmatched. Germline lookup yields CDR1 KGHSH and CDR2 LQKENI. This CDR3 has 18 residues. Here the CDR3 DNA reads TGTGCCAGCTCACCACTGGGGACAGGGAATGAGGTTGCGAGTGGCTACACCTTC. This encodes CASSPLGTGNEVASGYTF.

The chain is built from TRBV2 and TRBJ1-5, with no clear D. The CDR3 length is 13 residues. Germline CDR1 SNHLY, CDR2 FYNNEI. V lost 7 bases and J lost 0, with 7 bases in between. The CDR3 loop reads CASTSYSNQPQHF. The CDR3 DNA reads as TGTGCCAGCACAAGTTATAGCAATCAGCCCCAGCATTTT. The full variable domain, completed using reference TRBV2 and TRBJ1-5, is EPEVTQTPSHQVTQMGQEVILRCVPISNHLYFYWYRQILGQKVEFLVSFYNNEISEKSEIFDDQFSVERPDGSNFTLKIRSTKLEDSAMYFCASTSYSNQPQHFGDGTRLSIL.

The chain couples TRBV7-2 to TRBJ2-1; possibly TRBD1 or TRBD2 for D (5 bases each). V shed 1 base and J shed 5 bases, with 12 bases lying between them. From germline, CDR1 is SGHTA and CDR2 FQGNSA. The CDR3 length is 15 residues. CDR3 amino acids: CASSLGGSGHNEQFF. Here the CDR3 DNA reads TGTGCCAGCAGCTTAGGAGGGTCGGGGCACAATGAGCAGTTCTTC.

The rearrangement links TRBV14 to TRBJ1-4; 8 positions match TRBD1. The CDR3 length is 16 residues. Looked up from germline, CDR1 is SGHDN and CDR2 is FVKESK. J was trimmed by 0 bases and V by 4 bases; bases with no gene match: 4. CDR3: CASSRQTGATNEKLFF. In DNA, the CDR3 is TGTGCCAGCAGCCGCCAGACAGGGGCAACTAATGAAAAACTGTTTTTT.

This clone was recorded a few times. The genes are TRBV19 and TRBJ1-2, with no clear D. The germline V gene encodes CDR1 LNHDA and CDR2 SQIVND (reference sequence). The CDR3 consists of 12 residues. Trimming pared 3 bases from V and 1 base from J, leaving 3 bases between. This CDR3 is CASSMVNYGYTF. The CDR3 coding sequence is TGTGCCAGTAGTATGGTTAACTATGGCTACACCTTC.

The chain uses TRBV6-1 and TRBJ2-7; 7 bases line up with TRBD2. The trim removed 6 bases at V and 0 bases at J, leaving 11 bases unmatched. CDR1 is MNHNS and CDR2 is SASEGT in the germline V gene. There are 16 residues in the CDR3. This chain's CDR3 is CASRETSARHSYEQYF. The CDR3 coding sequence is TGTGCCAGCAGGGAAACTAGCGCGCGACACTCCTACGAGCAGTACTTC.